These T cell receptor beta chains were read from a single sample in a study of blood T cell repertoires in COVID-19. The assay was immunoSEQ multiplex PCR, and TCRdb's table has in-frame clones only and misses some. The table includes roughly 400,000 clones, more than 75% detected once. The specimen was PBMCs or T cells enriched from blood (not recorded which). Every receptor here comes from a woman aged 45 to 65 who had recovered from COVID-19. Each CDR3 is given with its conserved first and last residue. A D gene is named only where the DNA matches it firmly. The size of a clone is reported for some rows only, either as once, few or many, or as a class for expanded clones.

-	TRBJ1-3	TRBV2	-	CASHKGNTIYF	TGTGCCAGCCACAAAGGAAACACCATATATTTT
TRBD1	TRBJ2-7	TRBV27	-	CVTRRGSYYEQYF	TGTGTCACTCGCAGGGGGAGTTACTACGAGCAGTACTTC
-	TRBJ2-6	TRBV5-1	-	CASSSGDSGANVLTF	TGCGCCAGCAGCTCGGGTGACTCTGGGGCCAACGTCCTGACTTTC
-	TRBJ1-2	TRBV4-3	once	CASSQEGGGIGYGYTF	TGCGCCAGCAGCCAAGAAGGTGGAGGGATAGGTTATGGCTACACCTTC
-	TRBJ1-1	TRBV5-4	-	CASSLGSPVRGEAFF	TGTGCCAGCAGCTTGGGTTCCCCCGTCCGGGGAGAAGCTTTCTTT
-	TRBJ1-1	TRBV3-1/TRBV3-2	-	CASSPQVSLTEAFF	TGTGCCAGCAGCCCTCAGGTTTCTCTCACTGAAGCTTTCTTT
-	TRBJ2-7	TRBV4-2	-	CASSQEVSSYEQYF	TGTGCCAGCAGCCAAGAGGTCTCCAGCTACGAGCAGTACTTC
-	TRBJ1-1	TRBV7-2	-	CASSLSDGFSEAFF	TGTGCCAGCAGCTTAAGTGACGGGTTTAGTGAAGCTTTCTTT
TRBD2	TRBJ2-2	TRBV19	-	CASGTSGGFAGELFF	TGTGCCAGTGGTACTAGCGGGGGGTTCGCCGGGGAGCTGTTTTTT
TRBD1	TRBJ1-5	TRBV29-1	once	CSVGTGTGGAASQPQHF	TGCAGCGTCGGTACGGGGACAGGGGGCGCAGCCAGTCAGCCCCAGCATTTT
-	TRBJ1-2	TRBV4-1	-	CASRSGKGNYGYTF	TGCGCCAGCCGGTCAGGGAAAGGAAACTATGGCTACACCTTC
TRBD2	TRBJ2-3	TRBV11-3	-	CASSLLAGGTDTQYF	TGTGCCAGCAGCTTACTAGCGGGGGGCACAGATACGCAGTATTTT
-	TRBJ1-2	TRBV7-2	-	CASSPGGGSGFGYTF	TGTGCCAGCAGCCCGGGTGGGGGCTCGGGGTTTGGCTACACCTTC
-	TRBJ2-7	TRBV18	-	CASSPDSPGLYEQYF	TGTGCCAGCTCACCGGACAGCCCAGGGCTCTACGAGCAGTACTTC
-	TRBJ2-5	TRBV4-1	-	CASSQDSLAVETQYF	TGCGCCAGCAGCCAAGATAGTCTAGCCGTGGAGACCCAGTACTTC
TRBD1	TRBJ2-1	TRBV11-2	-	CASSLGQFNEQFF	TGTGCCAGCAGCTTGGGACAGTTTAATGAGCAGTTCTTC
-	TRBJ1-2	TRBV10-3	-	CAISVLASLTPNYGYTF	TGTGCCATCAGTGTCTTAGCGTCTCTAACGCCTAACTATGGCTACACCTTC
TRBD2	TRBJ2-3	TRBV9	-	CASSPLGAGVGDTQYF	TGTGCCAGCAGCCCTCTCGGGGCGGGGGTCGGAGATACGCAGTATTTT
TRBD1	TRBJ1-1	TRBV2	-	CASRRGQLVEAFF	TGTGCCAGCAGGAGGGGACAGTTGGTTGAAGCTTTCTTT
-	TRBJ2-1	TRBV7-8	-	CASSQIGGGPFNEQFF	TGTGCCAGCAGCCAGATTGGGGGGGGCCCTTTCAATGAGCAGTTCTTC
-	TRBJ2-5	TRBV29-1	-	CSVSIQQETQYF	TGCAGCGTTTCTATCCAACAAGAGACCCAGTACTTC
TRBD1	TRBJ2-2	TRBV27	-	CASSPPGAGQGTGELFF	TGTGCCAGCAGTCCCCCCGGGGCAGGACAGGGCACCGGGGAGCTGTTTTTT
-	TRBJ2-7	TRBV18	-	CASSPSEGSFYEQYF	TGTGCCAGCTCACCATCAGAGGGATCATTCTACGAGCAGTACTTC
-	TRBJ1-1	TRBV30	-	CAWSVPGMVSGEAFF	TGTGCCTGGAGTGTACCCGGGATGGTATCGGGTGAAGCTTTCTTT
-	TRBJ2-6	TRBV3-1/TRBV3-2	-	CASSRRDRPGANVLTF	TGTGCCAGCAGCCGGCGAGACAGACCTGGGGCCAACGTCCTGACTTTC
TRBD1	TRBJ2-2	TRBV18	many	CASSKDRDTGELFF	TGTGCCAGCTCAAAGGACAGGGACACCGGGGAGCTGTTTTTT
TRBD1	TRBJ2-3	TRBV18	-	CASSPGGQGLQDTQYF	TGTGCCAGCTCACCAGGGGGACAGGGATTACAGGATACGCAGTATTTT
-	TRBJ1-3	TRBV3-1/TRBV3-2	-	CASSPPTYGGGNTIYF	TGTGCCAGCAGCCCCCCCACGTATGGCGGTGGAAACACCATATATTTT
TRBD1	TRBJ1-2	TRBV5-3	-	CARSFSQGGPGYTF	TGTGCCAGAAGCTTTTCGCAGGGGGGTCCTGGCTACACCTTC
-	TRBJ2-6	TRBV7-6	-	CASSLAVFLESGANVLTF	TGTGCCAGCAGCTTAGCGGTCTTCTTAGAGTCTGGGGCCAACGTCCTGACTTTC
-	TRBJ1-2	TRBV18	-	CASSPGGGNYGYTF	TGTGCCAGCTCCCCCGGCGGGGGGAACTATGGCTACACCTTC
TRBD2	TRBJ2-5	TRBV3-1/TRBV3-2	-	CASSLSLAGGQETQYF	TGTGCCAGCAGCCTCAGCCTAGCGGGGGGGCAAGAGACCCAGTACTTC
TRBD1	TRBJ2-6	TRBV25-1	-	CASSDKGGTGSGANVLTF	TGTGCCAGCAGTGACAAGGGAGGGACAGGGAGTGGGGCCAACGTCCTGACTTTC
TRBD2	TRBJ2-5	TRBV5-5	-	CASSPTSGAETQYF	TGTGCCAGCAGCCCGACTAGCGGGGCGGAGACCCAGTACTTC
-	TRBJ2-2	TRBV25-1	-	CASSELGSGELFF	TGTGCCAGCAGTGAATTGGGGAGCGGGGAGCTGTTTTTT
TRBD1	TRBJ1-1	TRBV5-1	-	CASSLVNRGASVYTEAFF	TGCGCCAGCAGCTTGGTGAACAGGGGGGCGAGTGTGTACACTGAAGCTTTCTTT
-	TRBJ2-7	TRBV21-1	-	CASSKSNRGAYEQYF	TGTGCCAGCAGCAAAAGTAACAGGGGCGCTTACGAGCAGTACTTC
TRBD1	TRBJ1-1	TRBV5-6	-	CASSPGRGGYWYTEAFF	TGTGCCAGCAGCCCTGGCCGAGGGGGCTATTGGTACACTGAAGCTTTCTTT
-	TRBJ1-2	TRBV12-3/TRBV12-4	-	CASTPAPGGGYTF	TGTGCCAGCACCCCCGCCCCCGGTGGTGGCTACACCTTC
-	TRBJ1-1	TRBV11-2	-	CASSNPGDGDTEAFF	TGTGCCAGCAGCAATCCGGGAGACGGGGACACTGAAGCTTTCTTT
TRBD1	TRBJ2-2	TRBV2	-	CASSLQQGATGELFF	TGTGCCAGCAGCCTTCAACAGGGGGCCACCGGGGAGCTGTTTTTT